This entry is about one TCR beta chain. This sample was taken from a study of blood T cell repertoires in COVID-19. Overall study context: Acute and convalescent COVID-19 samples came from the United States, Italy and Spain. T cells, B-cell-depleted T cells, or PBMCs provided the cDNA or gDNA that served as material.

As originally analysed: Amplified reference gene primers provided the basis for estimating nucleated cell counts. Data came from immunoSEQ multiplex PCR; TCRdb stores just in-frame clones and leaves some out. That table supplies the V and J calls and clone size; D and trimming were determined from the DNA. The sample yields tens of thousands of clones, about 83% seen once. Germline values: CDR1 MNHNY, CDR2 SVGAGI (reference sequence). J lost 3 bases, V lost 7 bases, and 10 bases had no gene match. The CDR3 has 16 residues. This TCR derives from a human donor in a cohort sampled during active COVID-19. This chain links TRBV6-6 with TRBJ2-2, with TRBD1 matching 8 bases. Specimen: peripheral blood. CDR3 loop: CASTYRGISYTGELFF. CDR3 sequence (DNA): TGTGCCAGCACCTACAGGGGGATCTCTTACACCGGGGAGCTGTTTTTT.